The source of this T cell receptor beta chain is a study of beta chain features in type 1 diabetes. About the research overall: The study found patients and healthy donors alike in age, gender and cell yields.

Expressed TCRB transcripts were sequenced after all isolated RNA was converted to cDNA. Measured with immunoSEQ multiplex PCR; TCRdb has only the in-frame clones, and not every one. Here the sample spans approximately 58,000 clones, 63% being singletons. This clone was picked up a small number of times. The target antigen is unknown. The study's findings and limits: Among patients with Type 1 diabetes, TCRB CDR3s were moderately but significantly shorter in every one of the four CD4+ subsets.

This CDR3 region has 14 residues. Trimming removed 6 bases at V and 6 bases at J, with 16 bases between. CDR1 is MDHEN, CDR2 SYDVKM, per germline. The source of this sequence is a woman aged 25 to 39 with type 1 diabetes. The specimen sequenced was stem cell memory CD4+ T cells from blood. V usage is TRBV28 and J usage is TRBJ2-3, with D unresolved. This CDR3 reads CASRNSLQRDTQYF. CDR3 bases: TGTGCCAGCAGGAACTCGCTGCAGAGGGATACGCAGTATTTT.